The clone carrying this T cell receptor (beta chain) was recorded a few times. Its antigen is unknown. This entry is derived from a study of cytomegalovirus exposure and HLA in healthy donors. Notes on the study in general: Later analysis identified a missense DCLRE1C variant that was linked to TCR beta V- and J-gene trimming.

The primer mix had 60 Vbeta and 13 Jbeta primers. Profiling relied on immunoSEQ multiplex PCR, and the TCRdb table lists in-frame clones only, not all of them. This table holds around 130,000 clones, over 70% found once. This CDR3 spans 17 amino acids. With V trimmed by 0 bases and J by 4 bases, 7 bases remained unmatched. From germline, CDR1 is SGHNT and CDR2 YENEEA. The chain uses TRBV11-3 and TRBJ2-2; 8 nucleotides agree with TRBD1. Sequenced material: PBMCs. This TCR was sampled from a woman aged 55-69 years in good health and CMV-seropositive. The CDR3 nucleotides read TGTGCCAGCAGCTTAGAGAGTTGGACAGGGAGCACCGGGGAGCTGTTTTTT. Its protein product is CASSLESWTGSTGELFF.